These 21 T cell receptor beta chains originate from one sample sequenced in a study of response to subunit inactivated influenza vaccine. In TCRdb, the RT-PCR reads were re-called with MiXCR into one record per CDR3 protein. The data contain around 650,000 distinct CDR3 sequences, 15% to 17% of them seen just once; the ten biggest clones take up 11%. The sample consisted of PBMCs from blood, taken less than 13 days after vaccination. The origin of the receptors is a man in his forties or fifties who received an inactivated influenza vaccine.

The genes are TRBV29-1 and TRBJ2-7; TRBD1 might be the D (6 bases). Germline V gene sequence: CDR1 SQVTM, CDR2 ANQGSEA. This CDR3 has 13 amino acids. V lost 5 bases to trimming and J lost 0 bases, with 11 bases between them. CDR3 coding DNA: TGCAGCGTTCAATCAGGGGTCTCCTACGAGCAGTACTTC. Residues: CSVQSGVSYEQYF.

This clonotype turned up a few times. DNA for the CDR3: TGTGCCAGCAGCACCATCTTCCTACGGGGAAACACCATATATTTT. Its protein is CASSTIFLRGNTIYF. The chain couples TRBV5-6 to TRBJ1-3, with unresolved D. With 4 bases removed from V and 4 bases from J, the gap between germline ends came to 15 bases. Germline V lookup: CDR1 SGHDT, CDR2 YYEEEE. The length of the CDR3 is 15 residues.

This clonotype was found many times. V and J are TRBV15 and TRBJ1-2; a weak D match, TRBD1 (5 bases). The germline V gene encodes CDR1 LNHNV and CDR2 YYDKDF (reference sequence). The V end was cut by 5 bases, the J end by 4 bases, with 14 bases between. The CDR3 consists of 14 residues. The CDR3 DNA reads TGTGCCACCAGCGGGCGTGGGACCGCCTATGGCTACACCTTC. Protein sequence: CATSGRGTAYGYTF.

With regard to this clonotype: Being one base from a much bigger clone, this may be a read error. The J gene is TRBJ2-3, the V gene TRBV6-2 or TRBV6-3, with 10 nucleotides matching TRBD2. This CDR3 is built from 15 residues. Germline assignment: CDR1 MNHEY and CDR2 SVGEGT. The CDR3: CSSKDTSGATDTQYF. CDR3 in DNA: TGTTCCAGCAAAGATACTAGCGGGGCCACAGATACGCAGTATTTT.

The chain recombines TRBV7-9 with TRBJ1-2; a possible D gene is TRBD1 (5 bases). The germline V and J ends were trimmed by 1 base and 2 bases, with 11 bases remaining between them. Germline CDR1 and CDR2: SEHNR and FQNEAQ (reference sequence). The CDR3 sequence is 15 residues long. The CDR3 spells CASSLGGGRNYGYTF. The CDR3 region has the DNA TGTGCCAGCAGCTTAGGGGGCGGTCGGAACTATGGCTACACCTTC.

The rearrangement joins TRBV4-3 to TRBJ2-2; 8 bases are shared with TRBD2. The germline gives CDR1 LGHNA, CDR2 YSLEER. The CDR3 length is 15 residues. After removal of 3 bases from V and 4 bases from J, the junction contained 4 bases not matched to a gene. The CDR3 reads CASSHPGRGTGELFF. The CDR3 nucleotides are TGCGCCAGCAGCCACCCCGGGAGGGGCACCGGGGAGCTGTTTTTT.

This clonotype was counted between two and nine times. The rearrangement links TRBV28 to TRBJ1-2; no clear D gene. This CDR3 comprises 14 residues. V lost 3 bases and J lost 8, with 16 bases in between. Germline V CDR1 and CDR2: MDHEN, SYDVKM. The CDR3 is CASSFQGSFPGYTF. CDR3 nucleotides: TGTGCCAGCAGTTTCCAAGGTTCCTTCCCCGGCTACACCTTC.

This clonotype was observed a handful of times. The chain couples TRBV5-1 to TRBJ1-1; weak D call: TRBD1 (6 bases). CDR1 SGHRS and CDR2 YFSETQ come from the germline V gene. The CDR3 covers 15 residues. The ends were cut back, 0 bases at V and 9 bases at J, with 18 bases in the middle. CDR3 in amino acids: CASSLGDNNNVKAFF. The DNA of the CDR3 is TGCGCCAGCAGCTTGGGGGACAATAACAACGTAAAAGCTTTCTTT.

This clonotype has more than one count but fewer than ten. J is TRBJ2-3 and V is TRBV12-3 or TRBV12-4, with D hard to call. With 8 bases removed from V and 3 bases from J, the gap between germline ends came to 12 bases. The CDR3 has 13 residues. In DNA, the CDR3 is TGTGCCAGCCGGTTCACCGATACAGATACGCAGTATTTT. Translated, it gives CASRFTDTDTQYF.

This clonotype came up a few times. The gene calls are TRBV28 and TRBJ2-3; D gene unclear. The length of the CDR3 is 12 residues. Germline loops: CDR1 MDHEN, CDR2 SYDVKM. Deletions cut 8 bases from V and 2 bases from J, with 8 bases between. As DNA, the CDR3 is TGTGCCAGCCTCGGATACACAGATACGCAGTATTTT. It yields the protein CASLGYTDTQYF.

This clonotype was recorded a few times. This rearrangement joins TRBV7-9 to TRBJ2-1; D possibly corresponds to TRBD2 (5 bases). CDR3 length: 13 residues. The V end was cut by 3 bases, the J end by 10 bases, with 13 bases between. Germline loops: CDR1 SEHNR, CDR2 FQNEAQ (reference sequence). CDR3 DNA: TGTGCCAGCAGCTTTTCGACTACCGGGGAGCAGTTCTTC. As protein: CASSFSTTGEQFF. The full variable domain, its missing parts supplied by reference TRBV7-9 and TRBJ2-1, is DTGVSQNPRHKITKRGQNVTFRCDPISEHNRLYWYRQTLGQGPEFLTYFQNEAQLEKSRLLSDRFSAERPKGSFSTLEIQRTEQGDSAMYLCASSFSTTGEQFFGPGTRLTVL.

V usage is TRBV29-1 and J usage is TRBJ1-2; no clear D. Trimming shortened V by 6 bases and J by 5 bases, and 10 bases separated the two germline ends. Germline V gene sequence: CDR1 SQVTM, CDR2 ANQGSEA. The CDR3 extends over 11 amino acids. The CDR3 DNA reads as TGCAGCGTACGGACTCAATATGGCTACACCTTC. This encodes CSVRTQYGYTF.

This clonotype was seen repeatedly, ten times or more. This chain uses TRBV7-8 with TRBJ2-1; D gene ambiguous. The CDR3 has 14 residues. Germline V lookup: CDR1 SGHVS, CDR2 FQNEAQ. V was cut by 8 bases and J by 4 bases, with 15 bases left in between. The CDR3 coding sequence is TGTGCCAGCGGGAAGCACAATCCTTACAATGAGCAGTTCTTC. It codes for CASGKHNPYNEQFF.

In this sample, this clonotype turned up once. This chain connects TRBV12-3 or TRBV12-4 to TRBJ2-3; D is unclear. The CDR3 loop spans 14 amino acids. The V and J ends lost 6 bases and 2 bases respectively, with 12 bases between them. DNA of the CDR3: TGTGCCAGCAGCATGGACGGTTTCACAGATACGCAGTATTTT. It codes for CASSMDGFTDTQYF.

As DNA, the CDR3 is TGCGCCAGCAGCTGGACCGGGACAGGGAAAAACTATGGCTACACCTTC. Amino acid sequence: CASSWTGTGKNYGYTF. This chain connects TRBV5-1 to TRBJ1-2, with 9 bases identical to TRBD1. CDR3 length: 16 amino acids. Looked up from germline, CDR1 is SGHRS and CDR2 is YFSETQ. Unmatched junction bases numbered 8, after V lost 3 bases and J lost 2 bases. Complete variable domain (other parts from reference TRBV5-1 and TRBJ1-2): KAGVTQTPRYLIKTRGQQVTLSCSPISGHRSVSWYQQTPGQGLQFLFEYFSETQRNKGNFPGRFSGRQFSNSRSEMNVSTLELGDSALYLCASSWTGTGKNYGYTFGSGTRLTVV.

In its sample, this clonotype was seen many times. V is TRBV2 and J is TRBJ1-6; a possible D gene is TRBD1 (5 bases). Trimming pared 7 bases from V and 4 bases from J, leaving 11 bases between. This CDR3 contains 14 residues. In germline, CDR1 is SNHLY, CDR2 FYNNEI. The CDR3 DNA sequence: TGTGCCAGCACCCGAGGGGAGTATAATTCACCCCTCCACTTT. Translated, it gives CASTRGEYNSPLHF.

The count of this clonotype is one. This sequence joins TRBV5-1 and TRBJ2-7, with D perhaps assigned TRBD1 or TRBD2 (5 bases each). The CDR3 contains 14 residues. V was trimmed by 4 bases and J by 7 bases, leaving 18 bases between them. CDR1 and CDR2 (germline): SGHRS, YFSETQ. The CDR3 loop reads CASSTDPPEGEQYF. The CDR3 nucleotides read TGCGCCAGCAGCACGGACCCGCCCGAGGGGGAGCAGTACTTC.

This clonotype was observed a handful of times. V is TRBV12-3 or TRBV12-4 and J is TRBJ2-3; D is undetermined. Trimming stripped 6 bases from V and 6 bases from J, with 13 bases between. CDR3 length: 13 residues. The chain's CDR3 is CASSRTSRDTQYF. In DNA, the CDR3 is TGTGCCAGCAGCCGGACCAGCCGGGATACGCAGTATTTT.

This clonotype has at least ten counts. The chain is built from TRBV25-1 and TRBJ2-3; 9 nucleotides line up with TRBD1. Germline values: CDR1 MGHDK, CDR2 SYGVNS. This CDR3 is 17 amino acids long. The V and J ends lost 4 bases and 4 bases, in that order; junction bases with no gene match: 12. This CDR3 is CASSGGGQGWWADTQYF. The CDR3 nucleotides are TGTGCCAGCAGTGGCGGCGGACAGGGGTGGTGGGCAGATACGCAGTATTTT. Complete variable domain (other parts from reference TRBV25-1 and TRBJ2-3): EADIYQTPRYLVIGTGKKITLECSQTMGHDKMYWYQQDPGMELHLIHYSYGVNSTEKGDLSSESTVSRIRTEHFPLTLESARPSHTSQYLCASSGGGQGWWADTQYFGPGTRLTVL.

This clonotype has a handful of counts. CDR3 nucleotides: TGCGCCAGCAGCCAAGAGAATCGGCCCGGGGAGCTGTTTTTT. It specifies CASSQENRPGELFF. The chain is built from TRBV4-3 and TRBJ2-2; D remains unclear. The CDR3 has 14 amino acids. CDR1 is LGHNA, CDR2 YSLEER, per germline. The V end was cut by 0 bases, the J end by 6 bases, with 8 bases between.

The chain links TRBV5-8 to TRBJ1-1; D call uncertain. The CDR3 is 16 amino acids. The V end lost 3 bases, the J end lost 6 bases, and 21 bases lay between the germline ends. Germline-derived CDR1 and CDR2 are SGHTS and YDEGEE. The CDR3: CASSWATMRPASEAFF. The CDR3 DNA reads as TGTGCCAGCAGCTGGGCGACAATGAGGCCAGCCTCTGAAGCTTTCTTT.